Below, 15 T cell receptor beta chains from the same sample are listed, as sequenced in a study of vaccination effects on CD4 cells after COVID-19. Produced via immunoSEQ multiplex PCR; TCRdb's table is partial and in-frame only. The sample lists more than 35,000 clones, roughly 79% seen once, with 1.5% to 2.5% in the top ten. Expansion of antigen-specific CD4+ T cells with viral peptide pools was carried out by the ViraFEST assay before sequencing. After more than 8 days in culture, the CD4+ T cells were isolated. Participants received two doses of either the BNT162b2 or mRNA-1273 vaccine. What these receptors recognize is not known. The sequencing used CD4+ T cells from PBMCs cultured with HCoV-NL63 spike peptides, collected after COVID-19 vaccination. These TCRs come from a human donor who received a COVID-19 vaccine. Some clones in this sample may be carry-over from other donors' samples.

The V gene is TRBV19, the J gene TRBJ2-3; TRBD2 matches at 10 bases. In germline, CDR1 is LNHDA, CDR2 SQIVND (reference sequence). Trimming cost V 6 bases and J 2 bases; bases outside gene matches: 5. This CDR3 has 15 residues. CDR3 sequence: CASRSSGGNTDTQYF. As DNA, the CDR3 is TGTGCCAGTAGGTCTAGCGGGGGTAACACAGATACGCAGTATTTT.

In its sample, this clone was seen a few times. The J gene is TRBJ2-1, the V gene TRBV7-3, with 9 positions matching TRBD2. From germline, CDR1 is SGHTA and CDR2 FQGTGA. J lost 4 bases, V lost 2 bases, and 3 bases had no gene match. The CDR3 has 15 residues. CDR3 nucleotides: TGTGCCAGCAGCTTAGGGCTAGCGGGGTACAATGAGCAGTTCTTC. It specifies CASSLGLAGYNEQFF.

The V and J genes are TRBV7-6 and TRBJ2-3, with a possible D match to TRBD2 (7 bases). V lost 1 base and J 5 bases, leaving 13 bases between the germline ends. Germline CDR1 and CDR2: SGHVS and FNYEAQ. This CDR3 spans 15 amino acids. For the CDR3, the DNA is TGTGCCAGCAGCTTAGAGGGGGGGCTTGTAGATACGCAGTATTTT. This sequence encodes CASSLEGGLVDTQYF.

The V call is TRBV4-1, the J call TRBJ2-5; 9 bases match TRBD2. The V gene's germline CDR1 is MGHRA and CDR2 YSYEKL. This CDR3 has 14 amino acids. V was pared by 4 bases and J by 4 bases, with 4 bases of the junction left unmatched. The CDR3 region has the DNA TGCGCCAGCAGCCGAGCGGGGGGAGGAGAGACCCAGTACTTC. Translation gives CASSRAGGGETQYF.

The V gene is TRBV11-1, the J gene TRBJ1-1; D may be TRBD1 (6 bases). The CDR3 loop spans 15 amino acids. The V end lost 3 bases, the J end lost 1 base, and 12 bases lay between the germline ends. The germline CDR1 and CDR2 sequences are SGHAT and FQDESV (reference sequence). CDR3 sequence: CASSFSDSRNTEAFF. The DNA of the CDR3 is TGTGCCAGCAGCTTCTCGGACAGCAGGAACACTGAAGCTTTCTTT.

The chain couples TRBV4-2 to TRBJ2-4; TRBD2 is a possible D gene (7 bases). CDR1 and CDR2 (germline): LGHNA, YNFKEQ. Trimming stripped 0 bases from V and 3 bases from J, with 12 bases between. The CDR3 length is 16 residues. Here the CDR3 DNA reads TGTGCCAGCAGCCAAGATAGGGGAGGGGGCAAAAACATTCAGTACTTC. Protein product: CASSQDRGGGKNIQYF.

This clone was counted only a few times. This sequence joins TRBV4-1 and TRBJ2-4, with D unresolved. V was clipped by 1 base and J by 0 bases, with 16 bases between them. This CDR3 region has 18 residues. Germline CDR1 and CDR2: MGHRA and YSYEKL. The CDR3 region has the DNA TGCGCCAGCAGCCAAGGGCTACAGACCACGGGAGCCAAAAACATTCAGTACTTC. Translating it yields CASSQGLQTTGAKNIQYF.

Only one count was recorded for this clone. The chain recombines TRBV6-2 or TRBV6-3 with TRBJ2-7; TRBD1 aligns across 11 bases. Germline V gives CDR1 MNHEY, CDR2 SVGEGT. The CDR3 consists of 14 residues. Germline trimming cut 4 bases from V and 5 bases from J; bases unmatched to any gene: 4. The CDR3 loop is CASSWTGGYHEQYV. CDR3 nucleotides: TGTGCCAGCAGTTGGACAGGGGGCTACCACGAGCAGTACGTC.

The V and J genes are TRBV19 and TRBJ1-2; 9 bases fit TRBD1. The J segment lost 6 bases and the V segment lost 5 bases, leaving 4 bases of the junction unmatched. Germline V lookup: CDR1 LNHDA, CDR2 SQIVND (reference sequence). The CDR3 has 13 amino acids. CDR3: CASSLRTGDGYTF. The CDR3 nucleotides are TGTGCCAGTAGTCTCCGGACAGGGGATGGCTACACCTTC.

This sequence joins TRBV5-5 and TRBJ2-7; TRBD1 aligns across 10 bases. V shed 4 bases and J 1 base; nucleotides not matched to a gene: 5. Per the germline V gene, CDR1 is SGHKS and CDR2 is YYEKEE (reference sequence). CDR3 length equals 15 residues. The CDR3 here is CASSRTGGASYEQYV. CDR3 coding DNA: TGTGCCAGCAGCCGGACAGGGGGGGCGTCCTACGAGCAGTACGTC.

The CDR3 DNA is TGTGCCAGCAGTGTTTCCACAGGGACCTACGGAAATGGCTACACCTTC. This codes for CASSVSTGTYGNGYTF. V and J are TRBV25-1 and TRBJ1-2, with TRBD1 as a possible D gene (6 bases). The CDR3 runs to 16 residues. Germline-derived CDR1 and CDR2 are MGHDK and SYGVNS. The V end was cut by 4 bases, the J end by 6 bases, with 21 bases between.

The chain employs TRBV7-9 and TRBJ1-1; 9 bases align to TRBD1. Trimming at V came to 5 bases and at J to 10 bases, leaving 8 bases not matched to a gene. From germline, CDR1 is SEHNR and CDR2 FQNEAQ (reference sequence). The CDR3 has 13 amino acids. The CDR3: CASSPLQGAGAFF. DNA of the CDR3: TGTGCCAGCAGCCCCTTACAGGGGGCTGGAGCTTTCTTT.

V gene TRBV5-1 combines with J gene TRBJ1-3, with D hard to call. The V gene lost 0 bases and the J gene lost 0 bases, with 7 bases spanning the gap. Per germline, CDR1 SGHRS and CDR2 YFSETQ. The CDR3 consists of 15 residues. The CDR3 DNA sequence: TGCGCCAGCAGCTTGGACGGCAACTCTGGAAACACCATATATTTT. Amino acids: CASSLDGNSGNTIYF. The full variable domain, its missing parts supplied by reference TRBV5-1 and TRBJ1-3, is KAGVTQTPRYLIKTRGQQVTLSCSPISGHRSVSWYQQTPGQGLQFLFEYFSETQRNKGNFPGRFSGRQFSNSRSEMNVSTLELGDSALYLCASSLDGNSGNTIYFGEGSWLTVV.

This chain uses TRBV10-2 with TRBJ2-2, with D possibly TRBD2 on 5 matching bases. V shed 3 bases and J shed 2 bases, with 13 bases lying between them. The CDR3 is 16 amino acids. In germline, CDR1 is WSHSY, CDR2 SAAADI. The DNA for the CDR3 is TGCGCCAGCAGTGATAACGCCGGGGTCAACACCGGGGAGCTGTTTTTT. It codes for CASSDNAGVNTGELFF.

The chain links TRBV4-1 to TRBJ1-3, with TRBD1 as a possible D gene (5 bases). This CDR3 has 17 residues. Trimming removed 2 bases at V and 2 bases at J, with 16 bases between. Per germline, CDR1 MGHRA and CDR2 YSYEKL. The CDR3 loop is CASSQRGSGDAGNTIYF. The CDR3 DNA follows: TGCGCCAGCAGCCAAAGGGGTTCGGGGGATGCTGGAAACACCATATATTTT.